These T cell receptor beta chains were read from a single sample in a study of shared clonotypes between healthy human individuals. Here immunoSEQ multiplex PCR was the method, and the copy in TCRdb shows in-frame clones only, minus some. In the table there are about 2,200,000 clones, 93% of which are singletons. Input material: naive CD8+ T cells from PBMCs. These TCRs come from a man aged 18 to 30 in good health. Some clones in this sample may be carry-over from other donors' samples. Each CDR3 is given with its conserved first and last residue. The D gene is left open where the match is weak. Part of the rows lack a size; the others show once, few, many or a class for expanded clones.

cdr3_nt cdr3_aa v_call cdr3_length d_call clone_size j_call
TGTGCCAGCAGCGCGCCAGCAAACTATGGCTACACCTTC CASSAPANYGYTF TRBV9 13 - - TRBJ1-2
TGTGCCAGCAGCCAAGAAGTTAGCGCGTACACAGATACGCAGTATTTT CASSQEVSAYTDTQYF TRBV4-2 16 - - TRBJ2-3
TGTGCCAGCAGCCCTGGGACAGGCGGGAGCACTGAAGCTTTCTTT CASSPGTGGSTEAFF TRBV9 15 TRBD1 - TRBJ1-1
TGTGCCAGCAGCCTTTTAGCGGGAGGCGCCTACAATGAGCAGTTCTTC CASSLLAGGAYNEQFF TRBV7-3 16 TRBD2 - TRBJ2-1
TGTGCCAGCAGCCCCGACGGACTAGCGGGAGTGTCGTCCTACAATGAGCAGTTCTTC CASSPDGLAGVSSYNEQFF TRBV11-2 19 TRBD2 - TRBJ2-1
TGTGCCAGCAGGGCCGGAGGGGGTTTGGGCTATGGCTACACCTTC CASRAGGGLGYGYTF TRBV7-9 15 - - TRBJ1-2
TGTGCCAGCAGTGAAATTCGGAACTTAAATCAGCCCCAGCATTTT CASSEIRNLNQPQHF TRBV6-1 15 - - TRBJ1-5
TGTGCCAGCAGTGGGGGACGGTCCGGGAGAACGACTTACGAGCAGTACTTC CASSGGRSGRTTYEQYF TRBV27 17 - - TRBJ2-7
TGTGCCACCAGCAGGCTCCCGTATGGGGACGAGGTCTCTGGGGCCAACGTCCTGACTTTC CATSRLPYGDEVSGANVLTF TRBV15 20 - - TRBJ2-6
TGTGCCAGCAGTGGAGTTTCTGGGCAGCCCCAGCATTTT CASSGVSGQPQHF TRBV28 13 - - TRBJ1-5
TGTGCCAGCTCACCACTAACCGGGGAGCTGTTTTTT CASSPLTGELFF TRBV18 12 - - TRBJ2-2
TGTGCCAGCTCACTCGACAGAGCCAAAAACATTCAGTACTTC CASSLDRAKNIQYF TRBV18 14 - - TRBJ2-4
TGTGCCAGCAGAACTCCGGGGGGCCTACCCTACGAGCAGTACTTC CASRTPGGLPYEQYF TRBV27 15 - - TRBJ2-7
TGTGCCAGCTCACCAGCGACTCATCACCCCTTGTACACTGAAGCTTTCTTT CASSPATHHPLYTEAFF TRBV18 17 - - TRBJ1-1
TGCGCCAGCAGCTTGGGACGGGACTACCATTACGAGCAGTACTTC CASSLGRDYHYEQYF TRBV5-1 15 TRBD2 once TRBJ2-7
TGTGCCAGCAGTAAGATCCGGGTCGACTCCACCGGGGAGCTGTTTTTT CASSKIRVDSTGELFF TRBV27 16 - - TRBJ2-2
TGTGCCAGCAGTTTGTCAGGGAACTATGGCTACACCTTC CASSLSGNYGYTF TRBV28 13 - - TRBJ1-2
TGTGCCAGCAGTTTAAGGGTCGCAACTAATGAAAAACTGTTTTTT CASSLRVATNEKLFF TRBV27 15 - - TRBJ1-4
TGTGCCAGCAGCGCCTCTTACTACGAGCAGTACTTC CASSASYYEQYF TRBV7-9 12 - - TRBJ2-7
TGTGCCAGCAGTTACGGGACAGGTCAGGTATACGAGCAGTACTTC CASSYGTGQVYEQYF TRBV6-5 15 TRBD1 - TRBJ2-7
TGTGCCAGCAGTTTAGCGGGCGCGCTCTACGAGCAGTACTTC CASSLAGALYEQYF TRBV27 14 - - TRBJ2-7
TGCAGCGTTGAAGATTTGGGTCGGGAGCAGTACTTC CSVEDLGREQYF TRBV29-1 12 - - TRBJ2-7
TGTGCCACCAGCAGCCGGGACGCGCGCACAGATACGCAGTATTTT CATSSRDARTDTQYF TRBV15 15 - - TRBJ2-3
TGTGCCAGTAGCCCCCCGGACAGAGCCTACGAGCAGTACTTC CASSPPDRAYEQYF TRBV19 14 - - TRBJ2-7
TGTGCCAGCAGTTGGGGGACAGGGGGGAACACTGAAGCTTTCTTT CASSWGTGGNTEAFF TRBV28 15 TRBD1 - TRBJ1-1
TGTGCCAGCAGTTCACCGCAAATATTATGGGCAGATACGCAGTATTTT CASSSPQILWADTQYF TRBV28 16 - - TRBJ2-3
TGTGCCAGCAGTGTGAGCGGGAGGGCCTTAGATACGCAGTATTTT CASSVSGRALDTQYF TRBV28 15 TRBD2 - TRBJ2-3
TGTGCCAGCCGAACCTACGAGCAGTACTTC CASRTYEQYF TRBV6-1 10 - - TRBJ2-7
TGCAGCGTCCGGACAGGGCCGAACTATGGCTACACCTTC CSVRTGPNYGYTF TRBV29-1 13 TRBD1 few TRBJ1-2
TGTGCCAGCAGTTACTCTAGGTTCGCAGGGACCAGTTACTACACCTTC CASSYSRFAGTSYYTF TRBV6-5 16 - - TRBJ1-2
TGTGCCAGCAGTTTATTTGGGTTCGCTGAAGCTTTCTTT CASSLFGFAEAFF TRBV27 13 - - TRBJ1-1